A selection of T cell receptor beta chains follows, all from one sample in a study of human T cells and chemical hapten exposure. TCRdb itself ran the RACE reads through MiXCR, one entry per CDR3 protein. The sample comprises about 120,000 distinct CDR3 sequences, roughly 15% of which are singletons, and approximately 0.89% rests with the top ten. The sequenced sample was whole blood, obtained in connection with sensitization to the hapten diphenylcyclopropenone (DPC). All receptors derive from a man aged 18 to 30 with alopecia areata. Some clones in this sample may be carry-over from other donors' samples. Both conserved end residues are part of each CDR3. The D gene is left open where the match is weak. Size tells how often a clone was seen (once, few, many) or the class of an expanded clone, and some rows leave it out.

J	size	V	D	CDR3	DNA
TRBJ2-1	few	TRBV7-9	NA	CASFTNPTYNEQFF	TGTGCCAGCTTCACGAACCCCACCTACAATGAGCAGTTCTTC
TRBJ1-5	few	TRBV19	NA	CASSIDTNQPQHF	TGTGCCAGTAGTATCGACACCAATCAGCCCCAGCATTTT
TRBJ2-3	many	TRBV7-8	TRBD1	CASSFEGDRVRTDTQYF	TGTGCCAGCAGCTTTGAGGGCGACAGGGTGCGCACAGATACGCAGTATTTT
TRBJ1-5	NA	TRBV18	TRBD1	CASSRFDRDQPQHF	TGTGCCAGCTCTCGATTCGACAGGGATCAGCCCCAGCATTTT
TRBJ1-5	NA	TRBV28	TRBD1	CAISGGDQPQHF	TGTGCCATTTCAGGGGGCGATCAGCCCCAGCATTTT
TRBJ2-2	few	TRBV27	NA	CASKMGRQGSGELFF	TGTGCCAGCAAGATGGGACGGCAGGGCTCCGGGGAGCTGTTTTTT
TRBJ1-1	NA	TRBV6-2/TRBV6-3	NA	CASGFITEAFF	TGTGCCAGCGGATTTATCACTGAAGCTTTCTTT
TRBJ1-2	NA	TRBV7-3	NA	CASSLRPGEQTNYGYTF	TGTGCCAGCAGCTTAAGGCCAGGGGAGCAGACTAACTATGGCTACACCTTC
TRBJ1-1	few	TRBV11-2	NA	CASSLGTYQTVGNTEAFF	TGTGCCAGCAGCTTAGGGACATATCAAACGGTGGGGAACACTGAAGCTTTCTTT
TRBJ2-5	few	TRBV29-1	NA	CSVEGIGKTQYF	TGCAGCGTAGAAGGGATTGGAAAGACCCAGTACTTC
TRBJ2-5	NA	TRBV11-2	TRBD1	CASSLVQGAQTQYF	TGTGCCAGCAGCTTAGTTCAGGGGGCGCAGACCCAGTACTTC
TRBJ2-1	NA	TRBV5-4	TRBD1	CASSLGGTGRDNEQFF	TGTGCCAGCAGCTTGGGCGGGACAGGGCGCGACAATGAGCAGTTCTTC
TRBJ2-6	NA	TRBV6-2/TRBV6-3	NA	CASSRSDSGANVLTF	TGTGCCAGCAGCCGGAGTGACTCTGGGGCCAACGTCCTGACTTTC
TRBJ1-4	many	TRBV20-1	NA	CSARQPTNEKLFF	TGCAGTGCTAGACAGCCAACTAATGAAAAACTGTTTTTT
TRBJ1-1	many	TRBV7-6	NA	CASSLDLSSGAFF	TGTGCCAGCAGCTTAGATCTTAGCTCGGGAGCTTTCTTT
TRBJ1-4	few	TRBV9	NA	CASSVQGSNEKLFF	TGTGCCAGCAGCGTGCAGGGGTCGAATGAAAAACTGTTTTTT
TRBJ1-1	NA	TRBV10-3	NA	CAIGAMETSTEAFF	TGTGCCATCGGAGCAATGGAGACGAGCACTGAAGCTTTCTTT
TRBJ1-6	few	TRBV18	NA	CTSSPVRERNSPLHF	TGTACCAGCTCACCAGTACGGGAGAGGAATTCACCCCTCCACTTT
TRBJ2-1	few	TRBV24-1	TRBD1	CATSDNRGSYNEQFF	TGTGCCACCAGTGACAACAGGGGGTCCTACAATGAGCAGTTCTTC
TRBJ1-5	NA	TRBV20-1	TRBD1	CSAFETGQSNQPQHF	TGCAGTGCTTTTGAGACGGGACAGAGCAATCAGCCCCAGCATTTT
TRBJ2-1	few	TRBV7-2	NA	CASSREGSYNEQFF	TGTGCCAGCAGTCGAGAAGGGAGCTACAATGAGCAGTTCTTC
TRBJ1-1	few	TRBV18	NA	CASSLPGGGDGTEAFF	TGTGCCAGCTCACTCCCCGGGGGAGGGGACGGCACTGAAGCTTTCTTT
TRBJ1-5	NA	TRBV6-5	NA	CASSSSDGSNQPQHF	TGTGCCAGCAGTTCGTCCGACGGTAGCAATCAGCCCCAGCATTTT
TRBJ1-1	many	TRBV4-1	NA	CASSQEGYRQKAFF	TGCGCCAGCAGCCAAGAAGGGTACAGGCAAAAAGCTTTCTTT
TRBJ2-3	few	TRBV4-3	TRBD1	CASSQAQGVVPDTQYF	TGCGCCAGCAGCCAAGCTCAGGGGGTAGTACCAGATACGCAGTATTTT
TRBJ2-1	many	TRBV10-2	TRBD1	CASSDRDRGGNEQFF	TGCGCCAGCAGTGACAGGGACAGGGGTGGTAATGAGCAGTTCTTC
TRBJ2-7	NA	TRBV7-9	NA	CASSLAGAPYEQYF	TGTGCCAGCAGCTTAGCTGGGGCGCCTTACGAGCAGTACTTC
TRBJ1-4	many	TRBV7-6	TRBD1	CASSLFGTGSNEKLFF	TGTGCCAGCAGCTTATTTGGGACAGGGAGTAATGAAAAACTGTTTTTT
TRBJ1-1	few	TRBV28	TRBD1	CASSLDRRMNTEAFF	TGTGCCAGCAGTTTGGACAGGAGGATGAACACTGAAGCTTTCTTT
TRBJ1-1	few	TRBV6-6	NA	CASTRDTEAFF	TGTGCCAGCACGAGGGACACTGAAGCTTTCTTT
TRBJ2-2	many	TRBV2	NA	CASSVGAGELFF	TGTGCCAGCAGTGTCGGTGCCGGGGAGCTGTTTTTT
TRBJ2-5	few	TRBV29-1	NA	CSVCDQGLEETQYF	TGCAGCGTTTGCGACCAGGGGCTGGAAGAGACCCAGTACTTC
TRBJ1-4	few	TRBV4-3	NA	CASSQDPGTLFF	TGCGCCAGCAGCCAAGATCCTGGAACCCTGTTTTTT
TRBJ2-3	few	TRBV18	TRBD1	CASSPILDRGTDTQYF	TGTGCCAGCTCACCCATCCTGGACAGGGGAACAGATACGCAGTATTTT
TRBJ1-1	few	TRBV6-5	NA	CASSYADKNTEAFF	TGTGCCAGCAGTTACGCCGACAAGAACACTGAAGCTTTCTTT
TRBJ1-5	many	TRBV19	NA	CASSIGQQPQHF	TGTGCCAGTAGTATAGGACAGCAGCCCCAGCATTTT
TRBJ1-1	many	TRBV7-3	TRBD1	CASSSGPGQGTEAFF	TGTGCCAGCAGCTCAGGGCCGGGACAGGGGACTGAAGCTTTCTTT
TRBJ1-1	few	TRBV9	TRBD1	CASSPSGTGLTEAFF	TGTGCCAGCAGCCCCTCCGGGACAGGGCTGACTGAAGCTTTCTTT
TRBJ2-5	NA	TRBV4-2	TRBD2	CASSQKGTSGEAETQYF	TGTGCCAGCAGCCAAAAAGGGACTAGCGGGGAGGCAGAGACCCAGTACTTC
TRBJ1-1	NA	TRBV4-3	NA	CASSQDSRGSTEAFF	TGCGCCAGCAGCCAAGATAGCAGGGGTAGCACTGAAGCTTTCTTT
TRBJ2-1	NA	TRBV15	NA	CATSRIWTLYNEQFF	TGTGCCACCAGCAGGATATGGACACTCTACAATGAGCAGTTCTTC
TRBJ2-7	NA	TRBV28	NA	CASSFGDLRTYF	TGTGCCAGCAGTTTCGGGGACCTAAGGACGTACTTC